Below, 17 T cell receptor beta chains from the same sample are listed, as sequenced in a study of blood T cell repertoires in COVID-19. TCRdb's copy holds only in-frame clones and misses some; the assay was immunoSEQ multiplex PCR. The data hold 130,000 or so clones, with less than 90% observed a single time. The sequenced sample was PBMCs or T cells enriched from blood (not recorded which). These receptors all stem from a man aged 25 to 45 who had recovered from COVID-19.

V is TRBV13 and J is TRBJ2-5; D gene ambiguous. V lost 3 bases, J lost 5 bases, and 10 bases lay in between. Germline V CDR1 and CDR2: PRHDT, FYEKMQ (reference sequence). This CDR3 comprises 13 residues. CDR3 DNA sequence: TGTGCCAGCAGCTTTCTACAGAAGGAGACCCAGTACTTC. Protein: CASSFLQKETQYF.

V usage is TRBV2 and J usage is TRBJ2-5, with 8 bases fitting TRBD1. Germline V gene sequence: CDR1 SNHLY, CDR2 FYNNEI. J lost 7 bases, V lost 4 bases, and 11 bases had no gene match. This CDR3 region has 15 residues. For the CDR3, the DNA is TGTGCCAGCAGTGTGATCAGGGGGCAGGATGGGACCCAGTACTTC. Translating it yields CASSVIRGQDGTQYF. Drawing the rest from reference TRBV2 and TRBJ2-5, the complete variable domain is EPEVTQTPSHQVTQMGQEVILRCVPISNHLYFYWYRQILGQKVEFLVSFYNNEISEKSEIFDDQFSVERPDGSNFTLKIRSTKLEDSAMYFCASSVIRGQDGTQYFGPGTRLLVL.

The V gene is TRBV10-1, the J gene TRBJ1-1, with unresolved D. V was clipped by 0 bases and J by 1 base, with 9 bases between them. Germline-derived CDR1 and CDR2 are WNHNN and SYGVQD (reference sequence). The CDR3 extends over 15 amino acids. This CDR3 is CASSESTGWNTEAFF. CDR3 nucleotides: TGCGCCAGCAGTGAGTCGACTGGGTGGAACACTGAAGCTTTCTTT.

V is TRBV2 and J is TRBJ1-4; D call uncertain. This CDR3 has 14 amino acids. Germline V gene data show CDR1 as SNHLY and CDR2 as FYNNEI. V was clipped by 6 bases and J by 0 bases, with 8 bases between them. The CDR3 protein is CASRTQPTNEKLFF. CDR3 nucleotide sequence: TGTGCCAGCAGAACACAGCCAACTAATGAAAAACTGTTTTTT.

This rearrangement joins TRBV5-1 to TRBJ2-2, with 7 bases identical to TRBD2. J was trimmed by 3 bases and V by 2 bases; bases with no gene match: 7. The CDR3 loop spans 16 amino acids. Germline V lookup: CDR1 SGHRS, CDR2 YFSETQ. The CDR3 here is CASSFTGRWDTGELFF. The DNA of the CDR3 is TGCGCCAGCAGCTTTACCGGGAGGTGGGACACCGGGGAGCTGTTTTTT.

The V gene is TRBV6-5, the J gene TRBJ2-5; 9 positions match TRBD2. V lost 2 bases, J lost 6 bases, and 10 bases stayed unmatched. This CDR3 region has 16 residues. Germline V gene sequence: CDR1 MNHEY, CDR2 SVGAGI. As DNA, the CDR3 is TGTGCCAGCAGTTACGAGGGTAGCGGGAGATGGAAGACCCAGTACTTC. Translation gives CASSYEGSGRWKTQYF.

This clone has just a few counts. CDR3 sequence (DNA): TGTGCCAGTAGTAGGGGACAGATAAGGTCTGAAGCTTTCTTT. Protein: CASSRGQIRSEAFF. The chain recombines TRBV19 with TRBJ1-1; 7 bases fit TRBD1. The CDR3 is 14 residues long. Germline V gene sequence: CDR1 LNHDA, CDR2 SQIVND (reference sequence). Trimming at V came to 4 bases and at J to 6 bases, leaving 8 bases not matched to a gene.

This clone showed up just a few times. V usage is TRBV15 and J usage is TRBJ1-1, with D unresolved. Germline V lookup: CDR1 LNHNV, CDR2 YYDKDF (reference sequence). V gave up 5 bases and J gave up 4 bases, with 20 bases separating them. The CDR3 totals 16 residues. The CDR3 sequence is CATSGRGRPEGTEAFF. The CDR3 bases are TGTGCCACCAGCGGGAGAGGCAGGCCCGAGGGCACTGAAGCTTTCTTT. The full variable domain, completed using reference TRBV15 and TRBJ1-1, is DAMVIQNPRYQVTQFGKPVTLSCSQTLNHNVMYWYQQKSSQAPKLLFHYYDKDFNNEADTPDNFQSRRPNTSFCFLDIRSPGLGDTAMYLCATSGRGRPEGTEAFFGQGTRLTVV.

The V and J genes are TRBV2 and TRBJ1-3, with a tentative D call TRBD1 (5 bases). The CDR3 is 15 amino acids. Deletions cut 2 bases from V and 2 bases from J, with 10 bases between. Germline V lookup: CDR1 SNHLY, CDR2 FYNNEI. CDR3 residues: CASSESGLAGNTIYF. The CDR3 region has the DNA TGTGCCAGCAGTGAATCGGGACTGGCTGGAAACACCATATATTTT. The variable domain in full, with the rest retrieved from reference TRBV2 and TRBJ1-3, is EPEVTQTPSHQVTQMGQEVILRCVPISNHLYFYWYRQILGQKVEFLVSFYNNEISEKSEIFDDQFSVERPDGSNFTLKIRSTKLEDSAMYFCASSESGLAGNTIYFGEGSWLTVV.

This chain uses TRBV2 with TRBJ2-3; 13 bases are shared with TRBD2. Trimming took 6 bases from V and 4 from J; bases not matched to a gene: 4. Per the germline V gene, CDR1 is SNHLY and CDR2 is FYNNEI. The CDR3 loop spans 15 amino acids. The CDR3 loop reads CASSGLAGVPDTQYF. In DNA, the CDR3 is TGTGCCAGCAGCGGACTAGCGGGAGTTCCAGATACGCAGTATTTT.

The genes are TRBV4-1 and TRBJ1-5; D is unclear. CDR1 is MGHRA and CDR2 is YSYEKL in the germline V gene. The CDR3 is made up of 16 amino acids. Trimming left V 1 base short and J 1 base short, with 11 bases between. As DNA, the CDR3 is TGCGCCAGCAGCCAAGTTCCAGGCCCAAGCAATCAGCCCCAGCATTTT. As protein: CASSQVPGPSNQPQHF.

In nucleotides, the CDR3 is TGCGCCAGCAGCCAAGAAGGCAGGGGAGGGGAGCTGTTTTTT. This translates into CASSQEGRGGELFF. The rearrangement joins TRBV4-1 to TRBJ2-2; D possibly corresponds to TRBD1 (6 bases). The CDR3 is made up of 14 amino acids. Germline V gene sequence: CDR1 MGHRA, CDR2 YSYEKL. V lost 0 bases and J 8 bases, leaving 10 bases between the germline ends.

This clone was seen more than once but under ten times. The chain recombines TRBV9 with TRBJ1-2; TRBD1 aligns across 7 bases. The germline V gene encodes CDR1 SGDLS and CDR2 YYNGEE. V shed 0 bases, J shed 3 bases, and the junction held 8 bases outside the gene matches. The CDR3 length is 16 residues. CDR3 loop: CASSVDPGGDYYGYTF. The CDR3 bases are TGTGCCAGCAGCGTAGATCCAGGGGGAGACTACTATGGCTACACCTTC.

The chain is built from TRBV2 and TRBJ2-1; tentative D call: TRBD1 (5 bases). CDR1 and CDR2 (germline): SNHLY, FYNNEI. The V end was cut by 5 bases, the J end by 10 bases, with 9 bases between. CDR3 length equals 11 residues. The CDR3: CASSPGREQFF. DNA of the CDR3: TGTGCCAGCAGTCCAGGGCGGGAGCAGTTCTTC.

The rearrangement joins TRBV12-3 or TRBV12-4 to TRBJ1-1; D ambiguous. V lost 1 base to trimming and J lost 10 bases, with 4 bases between them. The CDR3 contains 10 residues. The CDR3 bases are TGTGCCAGCAGTTTAGGAGTAGCTTTCTTT. It specifies CASSLGVAFF.

The gene calls are TRBV9 and TRBJ1-6; 9 nucleotides agree with TRBD1. Germline values: CDR1 SGDLS, CDR2 YYNGEE. Germline trimming cut 0 bases from V and 9 bases from J; bases unmatched to any gene: 7. The CDR3 is 16 amino acids. CDR3 loop: CASSVDGTGSISPLHF. In DNA, the CDR3 is TGTGCCAGCAGCGTAGACGGGACAGGGTCTATTTCACCCCTCCACTTT.

This clone was found many times. V is TRBV11-2 and J is TRBJ2-1, with 13 bases identical to TRBD2. The CDR3 is made up of 15 amino acids. J gave up 5 bases and V 4 bases, and 2 bases lay outside the gene matches. CDR1 and CDR2 from the germline V gene are SGHAT and FQNNGV. CDR3 sequence (DNA): TGTGCCAGCAGCTCCGGGACTAGCGGGAACAATGAGCAGTTCTTC. Protein product: CASSSGTSGNNEQFF.